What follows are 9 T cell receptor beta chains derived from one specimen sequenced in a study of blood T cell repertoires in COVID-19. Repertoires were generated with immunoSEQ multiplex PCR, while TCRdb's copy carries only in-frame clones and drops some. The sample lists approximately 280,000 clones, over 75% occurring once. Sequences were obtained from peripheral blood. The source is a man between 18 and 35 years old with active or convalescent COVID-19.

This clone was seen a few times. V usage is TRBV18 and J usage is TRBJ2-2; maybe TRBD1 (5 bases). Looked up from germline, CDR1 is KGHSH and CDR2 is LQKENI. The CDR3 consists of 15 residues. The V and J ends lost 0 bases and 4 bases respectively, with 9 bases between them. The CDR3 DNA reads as TGTGCCAGCTCACCACCGCAGGGTATCACCGGGGAGCTGTTTTTT. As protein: CASSPPQGITGELFF.

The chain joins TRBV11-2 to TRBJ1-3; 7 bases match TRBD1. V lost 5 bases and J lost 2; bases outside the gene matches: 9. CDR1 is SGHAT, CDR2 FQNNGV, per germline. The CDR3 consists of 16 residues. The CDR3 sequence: CASSNKGASAGNTIYF. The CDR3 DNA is TGTGCCAGCAGCAACAAGGGGGCAAGCGCTGGAAACACCATATATTTT.

CDR3 protein: CASSLDRGYYEQYF. The CDR3 nucleotides are TGTGCCAGCAGCTTGGACAGGGGTTACTACGAGCAGTACTTC. V and J are TRBV5-4 and TRBJ2-7; TRBD1 matches at 7 bases. The CDR3 extends over 14 amino acids. V shed 0 bases and J 3 bases; nucleotides not matched to a gene: 3. Germline V gives CDR1 SGHNT, CDR2 YYREEE (reference sequence).

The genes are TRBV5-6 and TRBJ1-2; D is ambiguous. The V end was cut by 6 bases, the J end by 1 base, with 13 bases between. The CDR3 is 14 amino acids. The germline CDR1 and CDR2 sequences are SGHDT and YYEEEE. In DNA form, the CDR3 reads TGTGCCAGCACCCTGGGAGGCAATAACTATGGCTACACCTTC. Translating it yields CASTLGGNNYGYTF.

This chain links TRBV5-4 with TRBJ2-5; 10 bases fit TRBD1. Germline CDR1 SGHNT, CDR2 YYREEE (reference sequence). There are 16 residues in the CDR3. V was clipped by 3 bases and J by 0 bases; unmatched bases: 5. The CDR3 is CASSSPGQGYQETQYF. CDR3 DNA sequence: TGTGCCAGCAGCTCACCGGGACAGGGGTACCAAGAGACCCAGTACTTC.

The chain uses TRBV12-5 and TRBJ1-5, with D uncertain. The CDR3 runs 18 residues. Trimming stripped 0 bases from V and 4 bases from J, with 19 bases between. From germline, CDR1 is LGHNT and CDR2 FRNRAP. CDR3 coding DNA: TGTGCTAGTGGTTTGGTACTGGAGGACCTCCTCCGGAATCAGCCCCAGCATTTT. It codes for CASGLVLEDLLRNQPQHF.

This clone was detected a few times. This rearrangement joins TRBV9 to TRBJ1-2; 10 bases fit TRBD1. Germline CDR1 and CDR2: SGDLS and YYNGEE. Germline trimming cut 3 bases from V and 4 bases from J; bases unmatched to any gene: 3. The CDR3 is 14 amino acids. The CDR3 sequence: CASSGRQGAYGYTF. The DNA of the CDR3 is TGTGCCAGCAGCGGGAGACAGGGGGCCTATGGCTACACCTTC.

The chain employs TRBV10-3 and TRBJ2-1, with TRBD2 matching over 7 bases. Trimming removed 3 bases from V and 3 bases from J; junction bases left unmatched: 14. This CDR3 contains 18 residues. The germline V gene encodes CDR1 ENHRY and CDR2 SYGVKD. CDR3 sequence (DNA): TGTGCCATCAGTGAAGGACTAGTCCACTTCACTCTCTACAATGAGCAGTTCTTC. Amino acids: CAISEGLVHFTLYNEQFF.

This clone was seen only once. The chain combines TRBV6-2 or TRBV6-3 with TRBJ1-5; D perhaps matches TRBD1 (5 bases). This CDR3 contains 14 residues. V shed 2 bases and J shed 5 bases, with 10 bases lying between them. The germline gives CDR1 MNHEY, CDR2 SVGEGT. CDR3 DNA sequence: TGTGCCAGCAGTTACACAGGACCCTATCAGCCCCAGCATTTT. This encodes CASSYTGPYQPQHF.